This entry describes one T cell receptor (beta chain). The antigen it binds to is not known. It has no much larger one-base neighbor in the sample; base qualities were not kept. The junction shows trimming of 4 bases on V and 2 bases on J, plus 10 bases between the germline ends. The CDR3, from cysteine to phenylalanine, totals 14 residues. Kept here is only the CDR3 DNA, which spans 42 bases and is read in frame from base 1. CDR1 and CDR2 (PRHDT, FYEKMQ) derive from the germline V gene (reference sequence). The sample comes from a study of OX40 agonist ivuxolimab in advanced cancers. Regarding the study in general: Ivuxolimab, which targeted the costimulatory receptor OX40 (CD134), was an agonistic, fully human IgG2 monoclonal antibody. The point of sequencing TCRbeta in the periphery was to test whether ivuxolimab changed TCR sequence diversity and drove clonal T-cell expansion. The paper describes the monotherapy dose-escalation part (N of about 47 patients) of the phase I trial of ivuxolimab. Among the roughly 50 dose-escalation patients, some 20 had hepatocellular carcinoma, roughly 15 melanoma, 9 renal cell carcinoma and 9 head and neck cancer. Patients were allowed to have had prior anti-PD-1, anti-PD-L1 or anti-CTLA-4 therapy, and 30% to 50% of the dose-escalation patients had previously received checkpoint inhibitors. In the dose-escalation cohort, around four fifths of patients were male, and the mean age was approximately 60 years, with a range of about 23 to 90. Partial responses occurred in three dose-escalation patients: two with cutaneous melanoma and one with hepatocellular carcinoma. Intravenous ivuxolimab was administered to patients every 2 weeks at six dose levels: 0.01, 0.1, 0.3, 1.5, 3 and 10 mg/kg. What the study reported, not specific to this receptor: After ivuxolimab, more expanded clones were found on average in CD8+ T cells than in CD4+ T cells. Partial responders in the 0.1-3.0 mg/kg groups had among the lowest normalized peripheral clonal expansion, especially among CD8+ T cells. The antigen specificity of the clonally expanded peripheral T cells was not determined. Low levels of normalized T-cell clonal expansion were also shown by some nonresponding patients. At doses of 0.1 to 3.0 mg/kg, clonal expansion of both CD4+ and CD8+ blood T cells was observed from baseline to week 6.

To sequence the TCRbeta CDR3 region, genomic DNA was isolated from the sorted cells. The immunoSEQ Assay was used to sequence the TCRbeta CDR3 regions. In TCRdb, the immuneACCESS table is reduced to in-frame sequences with V and J assigned. These tables do not hold every clone; where another copy was compared, an unresolved V gene accounts for under half, and the others remain unexplained. For this sample the table gives approximately 12,000 clones, of which roughly four fifths were detected only once. Roughly a tenth of the sample is held by the ten biggest clonotypes. The trial excluded patients who had a history of autoimmune disease or were on systemic immunosuppression. Peripheral blood for TCR sequencing was collected from all dose cohorts at baseline, on cycle 4 day 1, and on cycle 7 day 1. Samples came from an open-label, multicenter, first-in-human phase I dose-escalation trial of ivuxolimab. The trial enrolled adults with locally advanced or metastatic head and neck squamous cell, hepatocellular, melanoma or renal cell carcinoma. CD4+ and CD8+ T cells were sorted separately from peripheral blood before TCR sequencing.

The receptor was isolated from an adult with an advanced solid tumor such as melanoma, head and neck, liver or kidney cancer. Source: CD4+ or CD8+ T cells sorted from blood, taken in a trial of the OX40 agonist ivuxolimab. The chain employs TRBV13 and TRBJ2-3, with the D gene too uncertain to name. The bases read TGTGCCAGCAGCTACCTACCCAACACAGATACGCAGTATTTT. It is translated as CASSYLPNTDTQYF.